This is a list of T cell receptor beta chains from one sample in a study of T cells after yellow fever vaccination. TCRdb analysed the 5' RACE reads with MiXCR anew, one entry per CDR3 protein. The sample has 250,000 to 400,000 distinct CDR3 sequences, over 3.5% seen once. The source material was PBMCs, sampled 5 days after the yellow fever booster vaccination. The origin of the receptors is a man aged 18 to 35 who received the YFV17D yellow fever vaccine. CDR3s include the opening cysteine and the closing phenylalanine or tryptophan. D genes are given only for firm matches. Expanded clones get a size class; other rows say once, few or many, or leave the size out.

clone_size	j_call	d_call	v_call	cdr3_nt	cdr3_aa
many	TRBJ1-5	.	TRBV5-1	TGCGCCAGCAGCGAGGGGACCCGCAATCAGCCCCAGCATTTT	CASSEGTRNQPQHF
.	TRBJ2-5	.	TRBV5-1	TGCGCCAGCAGCTTGGGGGGTGAGGAATGGGAGACCCAGTACTTC	CASSLGGEEWETQYF
many	TRBJ1-2	.	TRBV6-5	TGTGCCAGCAGCCGTCGAGGGGGGGGGCATAACAACTATGGCTACACCTTC	CASSRRGGGHNNYGYTF
.	TRBJ1-2	.	TRBV12-3/TRBV12-4	TGTGCCAGCACCCGAGGGGCAGGGAGTAGAGGCTACACCTTC	CASTRGAGSRGYTF
many	TRBJ2-2	.	TRBV4-3	TGCGCCAGCAGCCAAGTAGCTCGAGGGGACACCGGGGAGCTGTTTTTT	CASSQVARGDTGELFF
few	TRBJ2-5	TRBD2	TRBV5-1	TGCGCCAGCAGCTCTGCGGGGACTAGCGGACAAGAGACCCAGTACTTC	CASSSAGTSGQETQYF
.	TRBJ1-5	.	TRBV6-2/TRBV6-3	TGTGCCAGCAGTTACACCCCCAGGGGCCATCAGCCCCAGCATTTT	CASSYTPRGHQPQHF
many	TRBJ2-1	.	TRBV29-1	TGCAGCGTTGAGGGCGGTGGCTCTTCAGACACCTACAATGAGCAGTTCTTC	CSVEGGGSSDTYNEQFF
many	TRBJ2-7	.	TRBV10-3	TGTGCCATCAGTGATGGGTCTACCTACGAGCAGTACTTC	CAISDGSTYEQYF
few	TRBJ2-2	.	TRBV5-1	TGCGCCAGCAGCAGGGACTTACGAGCCGGGGAGCTGTTTTTT	CASSRDLRAGELFF
few	TRBJ2-3	.	TRBV5-1	TGCGCCAGCAGCGCCCGGCCTGCTAGCACAGATACGCAGTATTTT	CASSARPASTDTQYF
few	TRBJ1-5	.	TRBV18	TGTGCCAGCTCACCCCCGGGGGGACATCAGCCCCAGCATTTT	CASSPPGGHQPQHF
few	TRBJ1-5	TRBD1	TRBV7-2	TGTGCCAGCAGCTCGGCGACAGGGGGCTGGGGTAATCAGCCCCAGCATTTT	CASSSATGGWGNQPQHF
.	TRBJ2-3	.	TRBV5-1	TGCGCCAGCATGGAGGGGGGCACAGATACGCAGTATTTT	CASMEGGTDTQYF
.	TRBJ2-3	.	TRBV28	TGTGCCAGCAGCAGAACTCGTTCTGATACGCAGTATTTT	CASSRTRSDTQYF
many	TRBJ2-3	.	TRBV7-7	TGTGCTAGCAGCTCCACGCGGGCAGATACGCAGTATTTT	CASSSTRADTQYF
few	TRBJ1-2	TRBD1	TRBV12-3/TRBV12-4	TGTGCCAGCAGCACGGGACAGGGTGAGGGCTACACCTTC	CASSTGQGEGYTF
many	TRBJ2-5	.	TRBV5-1	TGCGCCAGCAGCTTGGGGGAAAGGGAGACCCAGTACTTC	CASSLGERETQYF
few	TRBJ2-7	.	TRBV5-1	TGCGCCAGCACCTCTGAGGGCTTGAGCTCCTACGAGCAGTACTTC	CASTSEGLSSYEQYF
many	TRBJ1-6	.	TRBV4-2	TGTGCCAGCAGCCAAGATCAGGGGATCGGAGACTATTTTTATAATTCACCCCTCCACTTT	CASSQDQGIGDYFYNSPLHF
many	TRBJ1-2	TRBD1	TRBV7-8	TGTGCCAGCGGCACAGGGGGCTCTAACTATGGCTACACCTTC	CASGTGGSNYGYTF
many	TRBJ1-1	.	TRBV5-1	TGCGCCAGCACCCTTCGGGAGAACACTGAAGCTTTCTTT	CASTLRENTEAFF
.	TRBJ1-2	.	TRBV6-5	TGTGCCAGCAGACTGGAGGCCGGGGGCTACACCTTC	CASRLEAGGYTF
many	TRBJ2-7	TRBD1	TRBV12-3/TRBV12-4	TGTGCCAGCAGCTTAGGACAGGGTCTATACGAGCAGTACTTC	CASSLGQGLYEQYF
few	TRBJ2-7	.	TRBV6-5	TGTGCCAGCAGTAATGGGGAGATTTCCTACGAGCAGTACTTC	CASSNGEISYEQYF
few	TRBJ2-2	.	TRBV9	TGTGCCAGCTCTCGGGGGCCCCCTGGGGCCTCATCCTTTACCGGGGAGCTGTTTTTT	CASSRGPPGASSFTGELFF
.	TRBJ1-2	.	TRBV27	TGTGCCAGCAGTTTATGGGGGACCTCCTATGGCTACACCTTC	CASSLWGTSYGYTF
many	TRBJ2-1	.	TRBV7-2	TGTGCCAGCACCCCAACCCCAGGGAATGAGCAGTTCTTC	CASTPTPGNEQFF
few	TRBJ2-5	.	TRBV28	TGTGCCAGCAGTTTCAGGATAGGAGAAATAGAGACCCAGTACTTC	CASSFRIGEIETQYF
many	TRBJ2-5	.	TRBV7-9	TGTGCCAGCAGCTTAGCGGAGGGGCTCGGGACCCAGTACTTC	CASSLAEGLGTQYF
many	TRBJ2-4	.	TRBV7-9	TGTGCCAGCAGCCAGACGGGGTACGGCAAAAACATTCAGTACTTC	CASSQTGYGKNIQYF
.	TRBJ2-5	TRBD2	TRBV7-3	TGTGCCAGCAGCCTCCCGGGGGGGACCCAGTACTTC	CASSLPGGTQYF
many	TRBJ2-5	.	TRBV6-6	TGTGCCAGCAGTAACTCGGGTCGGGGGGCGATGCCAGAGACCCAGTACTTC	CASSNSGRGAMPETQYF